This entry describes one TCR beta chain. This sample was taken from a study of blood T cell repertoires in COVID-19. About the research overall: Nucleic acid was either cDNA or gDNA, and it came from T cells, B-cell-depleted T cells, or PBMCs.

Under the authors' procedure: Amplified reference gene primers provided the basis for estimating nucleated cell counts. Clones were read by immunoSEQ multiplex PCR, and TCRdb kept only the in-frame ones, dropping some. V and J calls and clone size are copied from that table; D and trimming were computed from the DNA. Seen here are more than 250,000 clones, less than 90% observed once, and the top ten hold roughly 4.6%. This TCR derives from a man aged 55 to 70 who had recovered from COVID-19. The sequenced material came from peripheral blood.

CDR3 sequence (DNA): TGTGCCAGCAGTTTTTTGGCCGGGTCCCTCCACTTT. Its translation: CASSFLAGSLHF. V and J are TRBV28 and TRBJ1-6; no clear D. CDR1 is MDHEN, CDR2 SYDVKM, per germline. The V end was cut by 3 bases, the J end by 14 bases, with 11 bases between. The CDR3 sequence is 12 residues long. The full variable domain, completed using reference TRBV28 and TRBJ1-6, is DVKVTQSSRYLVKRTGEKVFLECVQDMDHENMFWYRQDPGLGLRLIYFSYDVKMKEKGDIPEGYSVSREKKERFSLILESASTNQTSMYLCASSFLAGSLHFGNGTRLTVT.